Each of the 25 T cell receptor beta chains below was sequenced from the same sample in a study of monozygotic twins with inflammatory bowel disease. After re-calling the 5' RACE reads, TCRdb lists one entry per CDR3 protein, DNA absent. In all, the sample yields approximately 100,000 distinct CDR3 sequences. Sequencing input: blood. These receptors all come from a human donor with ulcerative colitis or Crohn's disease, or a healthy co-twin of an affected twin (not recorded which).

This chain joins TRBV3-1 and TRBJ2-1; the TCRdb call, TRBD2, lacks DNA for checking. This CDR3 contains 13 residues. Germline values: CDR1 LGHDT, CDR2 YNNKEL (reference sequence). CDR3 in amino acids: CASSQLADNEQFF.

The CDR3 is CASSAGASGYTF. The V gene is TRBV7-9, the J gene TRBJ1-2. In germline, CDR1 is SEHNR, CDR2 FQNEAQ (reference sequence). The CDR3 contains 12 residues.

The gene calls are TRBV9 and TRBJ2-3; absent DNA, TCRdb's TRBD1 call cannot be checked. CDR1 is SGDLS and CDR2 is YYNGEE in the germline V gene. The length of the CDR3 is 15 residues. The CDR3 spells CASSIAPDPEDTQYF.

The chain carries TRBV12-5 and TRBJ2-5. The CDR3 loop spans 13 amino acids. Per the germline V gene, CDR1 is LGHNT and CDR2 is FRNRAP. The CDR3 sequence: CASGLDSQETQYF.

V usage is TRBV16 and J usage is TRBJ2-7; checking the TCRdb D call of TRBD2 is not possible without DNA. Germline CDR1 and CDR2: KGHSY and FQNENV. This CDR3 is built from 14 residues. CDR3 region: CASSQAVGGDEQYF.

V usage is TRBV12-3 or TRBV12-4 and J usage is TRBJ2-2; the D call of TRBD2 rests on TCRdb alone, since no DNA is present to check it. The length of the CDR3 is 16 residues. The CDR3 loop is CASSREAGEDTGELFF.

This chain uses TRBV4-1 with TRBJ2-7; TCRdb indicates TRBD2, and absent DNA this call remains unverified. This CDR3 spans 14 amino acids. Per germline, CDR1 MGHRA and CDR2 YSYEKL. This CDR3 is CASSLSGGTYEQYF.

The V call is TRBV28, the J call TRBJ2-2; TCRdb picks TRBD2, but there is no DNA to check that call. The CDR3 runs 16 residues. CDR1 and CDR2 from the germline V gene are MDHEN and SYDVKM. CDR3 residues: CASSFGPTAVAGELFF.

This CDR3 reads CASSDPSGGREQYF. The rearrangement joins TRBV28 to TRBJ2-7; as DNA is missing, the TRBD1 call by TCRdb cannot be tested. The CDR3 runs 14 residues. Germline CDR1 MDHEN, CDR2 SYDVKM.

The V call is TRBV6-1, the J call TRBJ2-2; TCRdb's D gene call, TRBD1, goes unchecked for lack of DNA. Looked up from germline, CDR1 is MNHNS and CDR2 is SASEGT. The CDR3 spans 16 residues. The CDR3 loop reads CASSPDGGPRVGELFF.

Here the CDR3 reads CASSEPGADLLSGANVLTF. The chain combines TRBV25-1 with TRBJ2-6; TCRdb returns TRBD1, unconfirmable since there is no DNA. The CDR3 spans 19 residues. Germline CDR1 and CDR2: MGHDK and SYGVNS.

The chain is built from TRBV7-9 and TRBJ2-1; TCRdb designates TRBD2, a call that cannot be tested without DNA. The germline V gene has CDR1 SEHNR and CDR2 FQNEAQ (reference sequence). The CDR3 is made up of 15 amino acids. CDR3 sequence: CASGTQGRSYNEQFF.

This chain joins TRBV20-1 and TRBJ1-5. CDR3 length equals 15 residues. Germline CDR1 and CDR2: DFQATT and SNEGSKA (reference sequence). CDR3: CSARVGVRSNQPQHF.

The chain uses TRBV5-4 and TRBJ1-2; TCRdb gives TRBD1 as the D gene, but with no DNA this cannot be confirmed. In germline, CDR1 is SGHNT, CDR2 YYREEE (reference sequence). CDR3 size: 15 residues. The CDR3 spells CASSLDGQYHYGYTF. Full variable domain (remainder filled in from reference TRBV5-4 and TRBJ1-2): ETGVTQSPTHLIKTRGQQVTLRCSSQSGHNTVSWYQQALGQGPQFIFQYYREEENGRGNFPPRFSGLQFPNYSSELNVNALELDDSALYLCASSLDGQYHYGYTFGSGTRLTVV.

The CDR3 protein is CAISELPEKDAGQNTGELFF. The V gene is TRBV10-3, the J gene TRBJ2-2; TCRdb proposes TRBD2, but this gene call is untestable without DNA. From germline, CDR1 is ENHRY and CDR2 SYGVKD. There are 20 residues in the CDR3.

The J gene is TRBJ1-4, the V gene TRBV7-9. This CDR3 region has 14 residues. The germline CDR1 and CDR2 sequences are SEHNR and FQNEAQ (reference sequence). CDR3 loop: CASSVGENNEKLFF.

The chain's CDR3 is CASRVGGEQYF. The chain recombines TRBV5-1 with TRBJ2-7; TCRdb's D call, TRBD1, is unchecked because there is no DNA. This CDR3 has 11 residues. Germline CDR1 SGHRS, CDR2 YFSETQ.

The chain is built from TRBV20-1 and TRBJ2-2. Germline lookup yields CDR1 DFQATT and CDR2 SNEGSKA (reference sequence). The CDR3 length is 13 residues. CDR3 protein: CSVQTLNTGELFF.

The chain is built from TRBV30 and TRBJ1-3; there is no DNA to check the TCRdb D call of TRBD1. This CDR3 is 15 amino acids long. Germline V lookup: CDR1 GTSNPN, CDR2 SVGIG (reference sequence). The CDR3 loop is CAWSVLGTDTNTIYF.

The chain is built from TRBV14 and TRBJ2-5; TCRdb returns TRBD2, unconfirmable since there is no DNA. The germline V gene has CDR1 SGHDN and CDR2 FVKESK. CDR3 size: 15 residues. CDR3: CASSQDQARGETQYF.

This sequence joins TRBV5-1 and TRBJ2-7; TCRdb returns TRBD1, unconfirmable since there is no DNA. The length of the CDR3 is 13 residues. CDR1 is SGHRS and CDR2 is YFSETQ in the germline V gene. The CDR3 loop is CASRITGDYEQYF.

The genes are TRBV9 and TRBJ1-1; absent DNA, TCRdb's TRBD1 call cannot be checked. This CDR3 is built from 13 residues. Germline loops: CDR1 SGDLS, CDR2 YYNGEE. CDR3 region: CASSVGGETEAFF.

The rearrangement joins TRBV5-4 to TRBJ2-6; TCRdb's assignment of TRBD1 cannot be checked, as there is no DNA. The germline gives CDR1 SGHNT, CDR2 YYREEE (reference sequence). This CDR3 is built from 18 residues. The CDR3 loop reads CASSLGQGRLTGANVLTF.

This chain links TRBV28 with TRBJ1-2. The CDR3 is 12 amino acids. Germline CDR1 reads MDHEN; CDR2 reads SYDVKM. The CDR3 reads CASLRGFASYTF.

The J gene is TRBJ2-7, the V gene TRBV29-1; checking the TCRdb D call of TRBD2 is not possible without DNA. Germline V gene lookup returns CDR1 SQVTM and CDR2 ANQGSEA. This CDR3 comprises 14 residues. CDR3 region: CSVGSAGARYEQYF.